This is a list of T cell receptor beta chains from one sample in a study of shared clonotypes between healthy human individuals. Assay used: immunoSEQ multiplex PCR; TCRdb lists only in-frame clones, some missing. The sample comprises about 480,000 clones, 79% of which are singletons, and 10% to 15% rests with the top ten. Sequenced material: PBMCs. The receptors were sampled from a middle-aged woman in good health. Some clones in this sample may be carry-over from other donors' samples. CDR3s include the opening cysteine and the closing phenylalanine or tryptophan. D genes are given only for firm matches. Some rows have no size entry. The others give once, few or many, or a class for an expanded clone.

-	TRBV29-1	TRBJ2-1	-	CSVDGTGSYNEQFF	TGCAGCGTTGATGGGACGGGCTCCTACAATGAGCAGTTCTTC
-	TRBV27	TRBJ2-3	-	CASSLGSTDTQYF	TGTGCCAGCAGTCTGGGGAGCACAGATACGCAGTATTTT
-	TRBV6-5	TRBJ2-7	-	CASSYGAGVTYEQYF	TGTGCCAGCAGTTACGGGGCAGGGGTAACCTACGAGCAGTACTTC
-	TRBV5-1	TRBJ2-1	-	CASSLSGPPYNEQFF	TGCGCCAGCAGCTTGTCAGGCCCCCCCTACAATGAGCAGTTCTTC
many	TRBV10-3	TRBJ1-2	-	CAIRPTGSGYTF	TGTGCCATCAGGCCGACAGGCTCTGGCTACACCTTC
-	TRBV6-1	TRBJ2-7	-	CASSSPYEQYF	TGTGCCAGCAGTTCTCCCTACGAGCAGTACTTC
-	TRBV10-2	TRBJ1-2	-	CASSVGANYGYTF	TGCGCCAGCAGTGTGGGGGCAAACTATGGCTACACCTTC
-	TRBV7-2	TRBJ2-1	-	CASTPSSHNEQFF	TGTGCCAGCACCCCCTCCTCTCACAATGAGCAGTTCTTC
-	TRBV4-1	TRBJ1-2	TRBD1	CASSQASGTEPNYGYTF	TGCGCCAGCAGCCAAGCCTCCGGGACAGAGCCTAACTATGGCTACACCTTC
once	TRBV21-1	TRBJ1-2	-	CASSKKGTAVFVGYTF	TGTGCCAGCAGCAAAAAGGGGACAGCAGTTTTTGTGGGCTACACCTTC
-	TRBV19	TRBJ2-1	TRBD2	CASSSLAGYNEQFF	TGTGCCAGTAGTTCCCTAGCGGGGTACAATGAGCAGTTCTTC
-	TRBV7-2	TRBJ2-3	-	CASSSLPRWGGTDTQYF	TGTGCCAGCAGCTCTCTCCCCCGTTGGGGGGGCACAGATACGCAGTATTTT
-	TRBV28	TRBJ2-1	TRBD2	CASSGLAGGDEQFF	TGTGCCAGCAGCGGACTAGCGGGAGGGGATGAGCAGTTCTTC
-	TRBV30	TRBJ2-1	-	CAWRSLYNEQFF	TGTGCCTGGAGGTCCCTATACAATGAGCAGTTCTTC
once	TRBV10-2	TRBJ2-3	TRBD2	CASRTSGREDTQYF	TGCGCCAGCCGGACTAGCGGGAGGGAAGATACGCAGTATTTT
-	TRBV7-9	TRBJ2-1	TRBD2	CASSLAGGPGNEQFF	TGTGCCAGCAGCCTAGCGGGAGGGCCCGGCAATGAGCAGTTCTTC
once	TRBV5-4	TRBJ2-7	TRBD1	CASSLRGTGTVLNEQYF	TGTGCCAGCAGCTTGAGGGGGACCGGGACAGTACTAAACGAGCAGTACTTC
-	TRBV18	TRBJ1-1	-	CASSPDQAYTEAFF	TGTGCCAGCTCACCCGATCAGGCGTACACTGAAGCTTTCTTT
-	TRBV18	TRBJ2-7	TRBD1	CASSLGQGWDEQYF	TGTGCCAGCTCACTGGGACAGGGCTGGGACGAGCAGTACTTC
-	TRBV28	TRBJ2-5	TRBD2	CASSPQAGLAGGPYQETQYF	TGTGCCAGCAGCCCCCAGGCAGGGCTAGCGGGAGGACCGTACCAAGAGACCCAGTACTTC
-	TRBV7-8	TRBJ2-1	-	CASSQRASSYNEQFF	TGTGCCAGCAGCCAGCGGGCCAGCTCCTACAATGAGCAGTTCTTC
-	TRBV7-2	TRBJ1-1	-	CASRFGQNTEAFF	TGTGCCAGCAGATTCGGCCAGAACACTGAAGCTTTCTTT
-	TRBV7-8	TRBJ2-7	TRBD1	CASSLSGGLYEQYF	TGTGCCAGCAGCTTGTCAGGGGGCCTGTACGAGCAGTACTTC
-	TRBV6-5	TRBJ1-2	-	CASSYSPVNYGYTF	TGTGCCAGCAGTTACTCCCCGGTAAACTATGGCTACACCTTC
once	TRBV6-5	TRBJ2-7	TRBD1	CASSYLGQGYEQYF	TGTGCCAGCAGTTACCTGGGACAGGGCTACGAGCAGTACTTC
-	TRBV19	TRBJ2-7	-	CASSVITGEQYF	TGTGCCAGTAGTGTAATAACAGGCGAGCAGTACTTC
once	TRBV5-1	TRBJ2-7	-	CASSLVASGSYEQYF	TGCGCCAGCAGCTTGGTGGCCAGCGGGTCCTACGAGCAGTACTTC
-	TRBV5-1	TRBJ2-7	TRBD1	CASRDAPGQGSYEQYF	TGCGCCAGCAGGGATGCCCCCGGACAGGGCTCCTACGAGCAGTACTTC
-	TRBV28	TRBJ1-2	-	CASSWGRYGYTF	TGTGCCAGCAGTTGGGGACGGTATGGCTACACCTTC
-	TRBV19	TRBJ2-6	TRBD1	CASSNILRGPGANVLTF	TGTGCCAGTAGTAACATCCTCAGGGGGCCTGGGGCCAACGTCCTGACTTTC
-	TRBV14	TRBJ2-3	TRBD2	CASSQEGGLAGLDTQYF	TGTGCCAGCAGCCAAGAAGGGGGACTAGCGGGATTGGATACGCAGTATTTT
-	TRBV5-4	TRBJ1-4	TRBD1	CASSFEGQGATNEKLFF	TGTGCCAGCAGCTTCGAGGGACAGGGGGCAACTAATGAAAAACTGTTTTTT
few	TRBV7-2	TRBJ1-3	-	CASSRIVSGSGNTIYF	TGTGCCAGCAGCCGCATCGTGTCAGGGTCTGGAAACACCATATATTTT
-	TRBV30	TRBJ2-2	-	CAWSVGGYTGELFF	TGTGCCTGGAGTGTGGGGGGCTACACCGGGGAGCTGTTTTTT
-	TRBV7-2	TRBJ2-1	TRBD2	CASRYSGSSYNEQFF	TGTGCCAGCAGGTATAGCGGGAGCTCCTACAATGAGCAGTTCTTC
-	TRBV28	TRBJ2-1	-	CASSVPGSSYNEQFF	TGTGCCAGCAGCGTTCCGGGAAGCTCCTACAATGAGCAGTTCTTC